The clone carrying this T cell receptor beta chain was seen many times. Its antigen is undetermined. These data are taken from a study of T-cell memory formation after mild COVID-19. The overall study: TCR clustering was largely donor specific. General study findings and limits: Whereas later expanders leaned CD4+, clones contracting day 15 to 85 showed a balanced CD4/CD8 makeup. Clones from the second wave (peaking day 37) had unconfirmed SARS-CoV-2 specificity.

The CDR3 is 15 residues long. CDR1 SEHNR and CDR2 FQNEAQ come from the germline V gene (reference sequence). Trimming stripped 5 bases from V and 2 bases from J, with 15 bases between. Barcoded TCR alpha and TCR beta cDNA libraries with UMIs came from 5'RACE using constant-segment primers. TCRdb called the 5' RACE reads again in MiXCR, with one record for every CDR3 protein. The profile shows under 550,000 distinct CDR3 sequences, over 15% of them singletons. Specimen: PBMCs or a T cell subset sorted from them (not recorded which). This TCR came from an adult woman who had mild COVID-19 (a few samples of this study predate the infection). Cell type and time point are not known. The rearrangement uses TRBV7-9 and TRBJ2-5; D may be TRBD1 (5 bases). CDR3 DNA sequence: TGTGCCAGCAGCCTAAGCCCAGCAGGGCAAGAGACCCAGTACTTC. The encoded protein is CASSLSPAGQETQYF.